This T cell receptor beta chain comes out of a study of blood T cell repertoires in COVID-19. The CDR3 loop spans 14 amino acids. Germline CDR1 SGDLS, CDR2 YYNGEE. Trimming pared 2 bases from V and 9 bases from J, leaving 15 bases between. Data came from immunoSEQ multiplex PCR; TCRdb stores just in-frame clones and leaves some out. The sample holds roughly 240,000 clones, roughly 88% seen once. The genes are TRBV9 and TRBJ2-1, with D perhaps TRBD1 (6 bases). This TCR came from a man aged 35 to 55 who had recovered from COVID-19. The sequencing sample was made of peripheral blood. The CDR3 DNA reads as TGTGCCAGCAGCGTGACGACCAGGGACACTGAGCAGTTCTTC. Translating gives CASSVTTRDTEQFF.